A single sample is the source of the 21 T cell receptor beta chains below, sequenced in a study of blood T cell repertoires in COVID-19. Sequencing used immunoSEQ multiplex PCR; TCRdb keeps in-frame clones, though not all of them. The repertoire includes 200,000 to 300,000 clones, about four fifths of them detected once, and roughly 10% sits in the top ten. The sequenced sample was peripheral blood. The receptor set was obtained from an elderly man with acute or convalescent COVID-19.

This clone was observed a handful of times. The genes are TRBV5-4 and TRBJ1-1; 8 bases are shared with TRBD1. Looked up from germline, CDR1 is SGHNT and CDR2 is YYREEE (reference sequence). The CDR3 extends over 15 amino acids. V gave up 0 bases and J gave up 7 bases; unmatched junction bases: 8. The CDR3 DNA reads TGTGCCAGCAGCTTGGCAGGGGGCGCTTTCTTTGAAGCTTTCTTT. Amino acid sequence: CASSLAGGAFFEAFF.

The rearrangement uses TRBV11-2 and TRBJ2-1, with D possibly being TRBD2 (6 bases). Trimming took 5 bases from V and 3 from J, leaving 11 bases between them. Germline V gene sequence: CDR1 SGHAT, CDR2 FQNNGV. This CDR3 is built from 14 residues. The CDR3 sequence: CASSARLVYNEQFF. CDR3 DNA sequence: TGTGCCAGCAGCGCCCGACTAGTCTACAATGAGCAGTTCTTC.

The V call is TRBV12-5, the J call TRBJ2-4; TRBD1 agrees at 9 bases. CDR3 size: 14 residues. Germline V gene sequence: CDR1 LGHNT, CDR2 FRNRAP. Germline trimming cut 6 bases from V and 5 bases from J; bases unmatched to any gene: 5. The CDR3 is CASGPGQGENIQYF. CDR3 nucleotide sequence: TGTGCTAGTGGGCCGGGACAGGGAGAAAACATTCAGTACTTC.

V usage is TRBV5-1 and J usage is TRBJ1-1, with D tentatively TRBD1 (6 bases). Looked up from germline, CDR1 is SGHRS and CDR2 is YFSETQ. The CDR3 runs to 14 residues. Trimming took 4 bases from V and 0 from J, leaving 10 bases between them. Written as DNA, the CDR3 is TGCGCCAGCAGCCGGGGGGCGGTGAACACTGAAGCTTTCTTT. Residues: CASSRGAVNTEAFF.

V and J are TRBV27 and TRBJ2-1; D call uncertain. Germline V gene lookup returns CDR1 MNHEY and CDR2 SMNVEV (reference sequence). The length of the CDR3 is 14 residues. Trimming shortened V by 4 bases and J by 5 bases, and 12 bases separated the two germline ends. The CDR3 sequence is CASSSPLRDNEQFF. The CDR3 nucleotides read TGTGCCAGCAGTTCGCCTTTACGGGACAATGAGCAGTTCTTC.

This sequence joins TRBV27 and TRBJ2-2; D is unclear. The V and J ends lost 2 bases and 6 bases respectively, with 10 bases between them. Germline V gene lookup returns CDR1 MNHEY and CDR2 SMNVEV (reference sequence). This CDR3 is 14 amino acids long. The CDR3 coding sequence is TGTGCCAGCAGTTTAGTTAACCAGGCCGGGGAGCTGTTTTTT. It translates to CASSLVNQAGELFF.

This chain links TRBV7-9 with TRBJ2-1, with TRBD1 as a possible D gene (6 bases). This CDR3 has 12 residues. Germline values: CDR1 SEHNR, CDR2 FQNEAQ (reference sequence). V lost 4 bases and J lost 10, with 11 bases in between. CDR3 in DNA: TGTGCCAGCAGCTGGACAGAGTACGAGCAGTTCTTC. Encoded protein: CASSWTEYEQFF.

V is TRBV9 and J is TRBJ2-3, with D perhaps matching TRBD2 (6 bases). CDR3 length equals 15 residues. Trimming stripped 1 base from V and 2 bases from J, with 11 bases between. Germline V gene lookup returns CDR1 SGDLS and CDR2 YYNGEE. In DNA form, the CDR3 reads TGTGCCAGCAGCGTAACTCCGGGGGACACAGATACGCAGTATTTT. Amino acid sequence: CASSVTPGDTDTQYF.

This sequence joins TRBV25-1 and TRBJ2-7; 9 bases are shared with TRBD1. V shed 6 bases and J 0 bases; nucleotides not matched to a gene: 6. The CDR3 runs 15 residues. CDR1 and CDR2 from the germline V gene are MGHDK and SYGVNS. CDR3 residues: CASRTGTGHSYEQYF. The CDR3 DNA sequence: TGTGCCAGCAGAACCGGGACAGGGCACTCCTACGAGCAGTACTTC.

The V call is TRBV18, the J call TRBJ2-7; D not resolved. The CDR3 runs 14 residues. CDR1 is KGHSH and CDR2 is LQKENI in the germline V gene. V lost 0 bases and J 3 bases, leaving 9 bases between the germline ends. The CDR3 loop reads CASSPPEIFYEQYF. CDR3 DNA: TGTGCCAGCTCACCACCGGAGATTTTCTACGAGCAGTACTTC.

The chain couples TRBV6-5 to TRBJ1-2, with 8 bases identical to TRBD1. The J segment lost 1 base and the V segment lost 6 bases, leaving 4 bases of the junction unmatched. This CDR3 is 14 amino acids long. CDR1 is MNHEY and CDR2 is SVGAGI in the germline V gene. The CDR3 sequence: CASRQGAFNYGYTF. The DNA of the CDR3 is TGTGCCAGCAGGCAGGGGGCCTTTAACTATGGCTACACCTTC.

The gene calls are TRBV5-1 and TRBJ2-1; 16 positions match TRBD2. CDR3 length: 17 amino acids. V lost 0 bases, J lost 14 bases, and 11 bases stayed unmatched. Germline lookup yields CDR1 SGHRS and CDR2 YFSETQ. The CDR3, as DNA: TGCGCCAGCAGCTTGGCCCCCGGGACTAGCGGGGGGGCCAATGAGTTCTTC. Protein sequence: CASSLAPGTSGGANEFF.

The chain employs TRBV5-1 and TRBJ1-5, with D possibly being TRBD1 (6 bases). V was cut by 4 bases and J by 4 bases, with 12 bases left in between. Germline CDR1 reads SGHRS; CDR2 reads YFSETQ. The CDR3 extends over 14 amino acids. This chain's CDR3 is CASSPRGGNQPQHF. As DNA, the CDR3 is TGCGCCAGCAGCCCCAGAGGGGGAAATCAGCCCCAGCATTTT.

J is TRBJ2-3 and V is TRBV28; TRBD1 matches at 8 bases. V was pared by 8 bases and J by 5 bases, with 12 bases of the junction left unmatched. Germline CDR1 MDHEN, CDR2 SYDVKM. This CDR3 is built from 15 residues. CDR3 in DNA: TGTGCCAGCCGGAGTACGACAGGGGAAATAGATACGCAGTATTTT. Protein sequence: CASRSTTGEIDTQYF.

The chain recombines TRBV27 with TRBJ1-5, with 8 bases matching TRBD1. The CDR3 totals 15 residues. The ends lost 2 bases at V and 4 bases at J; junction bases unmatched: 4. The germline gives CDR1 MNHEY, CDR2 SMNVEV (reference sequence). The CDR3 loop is CASSLTGGINQPQHF. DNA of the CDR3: TGTGCCAGCAGTTTAACAGGGGGGATAAATCAGCCCCAGCATTTT.

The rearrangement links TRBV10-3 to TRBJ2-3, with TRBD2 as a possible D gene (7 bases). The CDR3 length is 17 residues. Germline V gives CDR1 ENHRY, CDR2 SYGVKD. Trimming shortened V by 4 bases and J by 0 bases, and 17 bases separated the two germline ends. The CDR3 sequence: CAISVGRGLSSTDTQYF. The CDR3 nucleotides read TGTGCCATCAGTGTAGGGCGGGGGCTCAGTAGCACAGATACGCAGTATTTT.

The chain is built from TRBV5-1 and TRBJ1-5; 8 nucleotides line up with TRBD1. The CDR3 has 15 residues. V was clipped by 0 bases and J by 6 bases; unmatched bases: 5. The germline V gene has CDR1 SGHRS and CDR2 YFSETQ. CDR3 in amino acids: CASSLGQGAGQPQHF. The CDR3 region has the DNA TGCGCCAGCAGCTTGGGCCAGGGGGCCGGTCAGCCCCAGCATTTT.

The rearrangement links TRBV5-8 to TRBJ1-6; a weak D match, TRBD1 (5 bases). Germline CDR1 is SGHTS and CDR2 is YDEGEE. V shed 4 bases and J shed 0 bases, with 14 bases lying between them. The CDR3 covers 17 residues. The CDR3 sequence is CASSSRQIFSYNSPLHF. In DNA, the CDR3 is TGTGCCAGCAGCAGCCGACAGATCTTCTCCTATAATTCACCCCTCCACTTT.

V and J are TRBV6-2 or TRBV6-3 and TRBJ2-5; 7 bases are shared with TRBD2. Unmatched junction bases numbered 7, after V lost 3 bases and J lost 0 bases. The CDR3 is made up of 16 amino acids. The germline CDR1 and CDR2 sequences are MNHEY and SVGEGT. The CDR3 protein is CASSYRAGVYQETQYF. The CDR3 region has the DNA TGTGCCAGCAGTTATAGGGCGGGGGTGTACCAAGAGACCCAGTACTTC.

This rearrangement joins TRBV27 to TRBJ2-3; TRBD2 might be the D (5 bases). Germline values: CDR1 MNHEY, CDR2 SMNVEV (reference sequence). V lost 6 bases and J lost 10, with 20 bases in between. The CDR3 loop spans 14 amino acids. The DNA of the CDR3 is TGTGCCAGCAGCGGCCGAGCCCTGGGGAGTGCGCAGTATTTT. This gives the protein CASSGRALGSAQYF.

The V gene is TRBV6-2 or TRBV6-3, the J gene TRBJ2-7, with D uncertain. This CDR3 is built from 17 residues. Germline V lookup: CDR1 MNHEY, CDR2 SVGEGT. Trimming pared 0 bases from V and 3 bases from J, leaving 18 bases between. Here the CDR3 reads CASSYSIDPREDYEQYF. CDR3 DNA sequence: TGTGCCAGCAGTTACTCGATCGATCCCCGAGAAGACTACGAGCAGTACTTC.